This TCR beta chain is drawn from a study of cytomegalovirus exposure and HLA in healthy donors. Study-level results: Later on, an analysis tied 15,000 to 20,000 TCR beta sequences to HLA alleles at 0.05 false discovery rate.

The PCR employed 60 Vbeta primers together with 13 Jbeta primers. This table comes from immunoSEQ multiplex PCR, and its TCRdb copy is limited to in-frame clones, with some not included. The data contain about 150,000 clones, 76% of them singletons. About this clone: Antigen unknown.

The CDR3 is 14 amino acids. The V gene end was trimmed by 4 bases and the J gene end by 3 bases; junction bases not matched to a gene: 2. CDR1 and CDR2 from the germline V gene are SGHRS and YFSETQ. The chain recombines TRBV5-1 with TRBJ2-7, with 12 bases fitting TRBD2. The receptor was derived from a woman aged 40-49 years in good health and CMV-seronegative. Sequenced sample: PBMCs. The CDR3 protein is CASSPLAGGYEQYF. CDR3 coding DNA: TGCGCCAGCAGCCCACTAGCGGGGGGCTACGAGCAGTACTTC.